This T cell receptor (beta chain) was sequenced during a study of blood T cell repertoires in COVID-19. Patients of the Seattle cohort, enrolled during active infection, were followed longitudinally. Data came from immunoSEQ multiplex PCR; TCRdb stores just in-frame clones and leaves some out. The table has roughly 130,000 clones, 80% to 85% seen once. V was pared by 10 bases and J by 0 bases, with 16 bases between. The CDR3 extends over 15 amino acids. From germline, CDR1 is LNHDA and CDR2 SQIVND (reference sequence). Sequencing used peripheral blood. The V and J genes are TRBV19 and TRBJ1-5, with TRBD1 as a possible D gene (5 bases). This sequence was found in a man aged 25 to 40 with COVID-19, enrolled during active disease. CDR3 coding DNA: TGTGCCACCCAAGCGTGGGGGGATAGCAATCAGCCCCAGCATTTT. This sequence encodes CATQAWGDSNQPQHF.